This T cell receptor beta chain was recovered during a study of CXCR3-negative and CXCR3-positive naive CD8 T cells. Overall study results and limits: CD5 surface expression was similar among naive subsets, and TCR strength was estimated by inference from TRB CDR3 properties. Hydrophobicity of TRB CDR3s was greater in CXCR3-positive naive cells than in CXCR3-negative naive cells.

Points on this clonotype: The target antigen is unknown.

Germline V gives CDR1 LGHNA, CDR2 YSLEER. The CDR3 totals 15 residues. The method, 5' RACE with UMI labels, was used to prepare the TRB cDNA libraries. Using the 5' RACE reads, TCRdb records one entry per CDR3 protein without DNA. This sample contains some 130,000 distinct CDR3 sequences. This chain joins TRBV4-3 and TRBJ1-1; as DNA is missing, the TRBD1 call by TCRdb cannot be tested. The material sequenced was naive CXCR3+ CD8+ T cells from blood. Subset reported: CD45RO-CCR7+CD27+CD95- naive CD8+ T cells expressing CXCR3 (TNR3+). This sequence was found in a human donor in good health. Some clones in this sample may be carry-over from other donors' samples. The CDR3 protein is CASSQGRLMNTEAFF.